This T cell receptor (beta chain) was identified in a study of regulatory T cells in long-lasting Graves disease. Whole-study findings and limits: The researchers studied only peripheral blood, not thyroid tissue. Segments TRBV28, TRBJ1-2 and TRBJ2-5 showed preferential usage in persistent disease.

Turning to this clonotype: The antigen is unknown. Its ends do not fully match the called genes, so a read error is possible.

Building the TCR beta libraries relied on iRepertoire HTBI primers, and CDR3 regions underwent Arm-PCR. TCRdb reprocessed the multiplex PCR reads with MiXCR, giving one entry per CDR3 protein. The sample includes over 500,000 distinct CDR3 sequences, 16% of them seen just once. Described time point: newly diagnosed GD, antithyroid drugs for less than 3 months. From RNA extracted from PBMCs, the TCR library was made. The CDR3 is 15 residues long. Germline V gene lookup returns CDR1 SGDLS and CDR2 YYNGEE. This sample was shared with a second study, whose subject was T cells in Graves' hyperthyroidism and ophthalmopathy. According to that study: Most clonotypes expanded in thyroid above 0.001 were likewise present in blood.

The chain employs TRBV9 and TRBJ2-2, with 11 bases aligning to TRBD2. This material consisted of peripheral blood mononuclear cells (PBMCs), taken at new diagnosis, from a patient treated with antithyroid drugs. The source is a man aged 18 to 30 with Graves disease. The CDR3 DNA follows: TGTGCCAGCAGCATTACTAGCGGGAGTTCCGGGAAGCTGTTTTTT. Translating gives CASSITSGSSGKLFF.